The 26 T cell receptor beta chains reported below all come from one sample, sequenced in a study of identical twins. TCRdb re-derived calls from the 5' RACE reads in MiXCR, one entry per CDR3 protein. The sample lists 400,000 to 550,000 distinct CDR3 sequences; about 20% were seen once. These data were also filed under a second study, of T cells expressing NK-cell markers.

Input material: CD4+ T cells sorted from blood. All receptors derive from a woman aged 18 to 35 in good health.

This clonotype was picked up a small number of times. The CDR3 coding sequence is TGTGCCACCCGTCGATATCAGGGTCCCTACGAGCAGTACTTC. Translated: CATRRYQGPYEQYF. The rearrangement joins TRBV25-1 to TRBJ2-7, with D possibly matching TRBD1 (5 bases). Germline V gene sequence: CDR1 MGHDK, CDR2 SYGVNS. Trimming removed 10 bases from V and 2 bases from J, with 18 bases in between. The CDR3 totals 14 residues.

This clonotype has just a few counts. V and J are TRBV5-1 and TRBJ2-3; 7 bases align to TRBD2. The germline V gene has CDR1 SGHRS and CDR2 YFSETQ. CDR3 size: 15 residues. Unmatched junction bases numbered 10, after V lost 4 bases and J lost 5 bases. The CDR3, as DNA: TGCGCCAGCAGCCCCGGACTAGTTTATCAAGATACGCAGTATTTT. Its protein product is CASSPGLVYQDTQYF.

This clonotype was seen a few times. The CDR3 loop is CASSDPFNYGYTF. As DNA, the CDR3 is TGTGCCAGCAGTGACCCCTTTAACTATGGCTACACCTTC. The chain couples TRBV25-1 to TRBJ1-2; D is undetermined. CDR1 and CDR2 from the germline V gene are MGHDK and SYGVNS. V dropped 3 bases and J dropped 1 base, with 6 bases sitting between them. The CDR3 sequence is 13 residues long.

This clonotype has only a few counts. The rearrangement uses TRBV7-8 and TRBJ2-7; D is ambiguous. V gave up 5 bases and J gave up 4 bases, with 15 bases separating them. The CDR3 is 14 residues long. Germline V gene lookup returns CDR1 SGHVS and CDR2 FQNEAQ. CDR3 bases: TGTGCCAGCAGCGGTAACGGGCTAGGATACGAGCAGTACTTC. Its protein is CASSGNGLGYEQYF.

The CDR3 DNA reads TGTGCCAGCAGTGGGGACAGGGGTGGGGCCAACGTCCTGACTTTC. Amino acids: CASSGDRGGANVLTF. V and J are TRBV6-1 and TRBJ2-6; 10 bases are shared with TRBD1. CDR1 and CDR2 (germline): MNHNS, SASEGT. The ends lost 4 bases at V and 3 bases at J; junction bases unmatched: 0. The length of the CDR3 is 15 residues.

The chain carries TRBV5-5 and TRBJ1-3, with a weak D call TRBD1 (6 bases). From germline, CDR1 is SGHKS and CDR2 YYEKEE (reference sequence). The CDR3 spans 14 residues. V was pared by 4 bases and J by 4 bases, with 12 bases between. The chain's CDR3 is CASSTRTEGNTIYF. As DNA, the CDR3 is TGTGCCAGCAGCACCCGGACAGAAGGAAACACCATATATTTT.

J is TRBJ2-1 and V is TRBV10-2; 14 bases agree with TRBD2. J lost 2 bases, V lost 0 bases, and 6 bases had no gene match. Germline V gives CDR1 WSHSY, CDR2 SAAADI. CDR3 length: 19 residues. The CDR3 nucleotides read TGCGCCAGCAGTGAGTCGAGACTAGCGGGAGGGCGGCCCTACAATGAGCAGTTCTTC. Its translation is CASSESRLAGGRPYNEQFF.

This clonotype occurred a few times. The V and J genes are TRBV2 and TRBJ2-6; the D is unclear. Germline V gene sequence: CDR1 SNHLY, CDR2 FYNNEI. Trimming pared 8 bases from V and 0 bases from J, leaving 8 bases between. CDR3 size: 14 residues. The CDR3: CASCGDSGANVLTF. For the CDR3, the DNA is TGTGCCAGCTGTGGGGACTCTGGGGCCAACGTCCTGACTTTC.

The CDR3 is CASKLNRVQQETQYF. CDR3 sequence (DNA): TGTGCCAGCAAACTAAACAGGGTACAACAAGAGACCCAGTACTTC. The J gene is TRBJ2-5, the V gene TRBV12-3 or TRBV12-4; a weak D match, TRBD1 (6 bases). The ends were cut back, 7 bases at V and 2 bases at J, with 17 bases in the middle. This CDR3 region has 15 residues.

This chain uses TRBV6-6 with TRBJ2-5; 7 bases line up with TRBD2. The CDR3 has 13 residues. Trimming at V came to 5 bases and at J to 6 bases, leaving 6 bases not matched to a gene. Germline values: CDR1 MNHNY, CDR2 SVGAGI (reference sequence). CDR3 coding DNA: TGTGCCAGCAGTCCCCCGGGACTACAGACCCAGTACTTC. It specifies CASSPPGLQTQYF.

The chain is built from TRBV20-1 and TRBJ2-3; no clear D. This CDR3 is 14 amino acids long. Trimming cost V 3 bases and J 1 base, with 11 bases left between them. Germline CDR1 DFQATT, CDR2 SNEGSKA (reference sequence). CDR3 nucleotide sequence: TGCAGTGCTAGTGGGGTGGCGGGCACAGATACGCAGTATTTT. It is translated as CSASGVAGTDTQYF.

The V call is TRBV29-1, the J call TRBJ2-1, with 8 positions matching TRBD2. CDR1 is SQVTM, CDR2 ANQGSEA, per germline. The CDR3 runs to 14 residues. V shed 3 bases, J shed 1 base, and the junction held 2 bases outside the gene matches. In nucleotides, the CDR3 is TGCAGCGTTGATACTAGCGGTTCCTACAATGAGCAGTTCTTC. This gives the protein CSVDTSGSYNEQFF.

The V and J genes are TRBV18 and TRBJ2-4; D may be TRBD1 or TRBD2 (6 bases each). Germline lookup yields CDR1 KGHSH and CDR2 LQKENI. V gave up 2 bases and J gave up 7 bases, with 18 bases separating them. CDR3 length: 16 residues. The DNA for the CDR3 is TGTGCCAGCTCACCATGGAGGGGGGCGCTTCCGAACATTCAGTACTTC. As protein: CASSPWRGALPNIQYF. Using reference TRBV18 and TRBJ2-4 for the parts outside the CDR3, the full variable domain is NAGVMQNPRHLVRRRGQEARLRCSPMKGHSHVYWYRQLPEEGLKFMVYLQKENIIDESGMPKERFSAEFPKEGPSILRIQQVVRGDSAAYFCASSPWRGALPNIQYFGAGTRLSVL.

This chain links TRBV12-3 or TRBV12-4 with TRBJ1-5; D is possibly TRBD1 (5 bases). The CDR3 is 15 residues long. Trimming pared 6 bases from V and 5 bases from J, leaving 17 bases between. As DNA, the CDR3 is TGTGCCAGCAGCCCCAGACAGTCGGGAGATCAGCCCCAGCATTTT. This codes for CASSPRQSGDQPQHF.

This clonotype has a handful of counts. The rearrangement links TRBV7-2 to TRBJ2-1; 7 nucleotides align to TRBD2. With V trimmed by 2 bases and J by 4 bases, 5 bases remained unmatched. CDR1 and CDR2 (germline): SGHTA, FQGNSA. The CDR3 is 15 residues long. Written as DNA, the CDR3 is TGTGCCAGCAGCTTAAGCGGGATGACTTACAATGAGCAGTTCTTC. Its translation is CASSLSGMTYNEQFF. Filled out from reference TRBV7-2 and TRBJ2-1, the complete variable domain reads GAGVSQSPSNKVTEKGKDVELRCDPISGHTALYWYRQSLGQGLEFLIYFQGNSAPDKSGLPSDRFSAERTGGSVSTLTIQRTQQEDSAVYLCASSLSGMTYNEQFFGPGTRLTVL.

The chain links TRBV5-6 to TRBJ2-1, with TRBD2 identical over 12 bases. This CDR3 spans 16 amino acids. V was clipped by 5 bases and J by 3 bases; unmatched bases: 6. Germline loops: CDR1 SGHDT, CDR2 YYEEEE. The CDR3 sequence: CASRIWTSGDYNEQFF. CDR3 sequence (DNA): TGTGCCAGCAGAATTTGGACTAGCGGGGACTACAATGAGCAGTTCTTC.

This clonotype has more than one count but fewer than ten. The CDR3 loop reads CASSQEGTIANVLTF. The CDR3 DNA sequence: TGCGCCAGCAGCCAAGAGGGGACAATAGCCAACGTCCTGACTTTC. The V gene is TRBV4-3, the J gene TRBJ2-6, with D possibly being TRBD1 (6 bases). V was clipped by 0 bases and J by 7 bases, with 10 bases between them. The CDR3 contains 15 residues. Germline V gene data show CDR1 as LGHNA and CDR2 as YSLEER.

This clonotype was recorded at least ten times. The genes are TRBV7-9 and TRBJ2-7, with 9 bases matching TRBD1. The CDR3 loop spans 13 amino acids. Trimming took 5 bases from V and 6 from J; bases not matched to a gene: 5. The germline V gene has CDR1 SEHNR and CDR2 FQNEAQ (reference sequence). CDR3 nucleotides: TGTGCCAGCAGCAGCGGACAGGGGTTCGAGCAGTACTTC. It yields the protein CASSSGQGFEQYF.

The V call is TRBV3-1, the J call TRBJ2-3; D remains unclear. Deletions cut 0 bases from V and 0 bases from J, with 13 bases between. The V gene's germline CDR1 is LGHDT and CDR2 YNNKEL (reference sequence). The CDR3 covers 17 residues. CDR3 loop: CASSQEGFFGSTDTQYF. In DNA form, the CDR3 reads TGTGCCAGCAGCCAAGAGGGTTTCTTTGGGAGCACAGATACGCAGTATTTT.

Only a few counts were recorded for this clonotype. The chain recombines TRBV11-2 with TRBJ2-1; 7 bases agree with TRBD2. The CDR3 sequence is 18 residues long. V shed 3 bases and J 5 bases; nucleotides not matched to a gene: 16. The germline V gene encodes CDR1 SGHAT and CDR2 FQNNGV. DNA for the CDR3: TGTGCCAGCAGCTTGGTCGCGTCGGGGGGACCCAGCAACAATGAGCAGTTCTTC. Protein sequence: CASSLVASGGPSNNEQFF.

This chain uses TRBV12-3 or TRBV12-4 with TRBJ2-5, with TRBD2 matching over 9 bases. The CDR3 covers 17 residues. V shed 1 base and J 5 bases; nucleotides not matched to a gene: 11. CDR3 region: CASSLDLAGAFVETQYF. CDR3 coding DNA: TGTGCCAGCAGTTTAGATTTAGCGGGGGCCTTTGTGGAGACCCAGTACTTC.

This clonotype was counted between two and nine times. This chain connects TRBV7-2 to TRBJ2-2; the D is unclear. V lost 3 bases, J lost 5 bases, and 13 bases lay in between. The CDR3 is 15 residues long. CDR1 is SGHTA, CDR2 FQGNSA, per germline. The CDR3: CASSFTASETGELFF. In DNA, the CDR3 is TGTGCCAGCAGCTTCACTGCCTCTGAGACCGGGGAGCTGTTTTTT. Using reference TRBV7-2 and TRBJ2-2 for the parts outside the CDR3, the full variable domain is GAGVSQSPSNKVTEKGKDVELRCDPISGHTALYWYRQSLGQGLEFLIYFQGNSAPDKSGLPSDRFSAERTGGSVSTLTIQRTQQEDSAVYLCASSFTASETGELFFGEGSRLTVL.

The chain carries TRBV6-5 and TRBJ2-5, with D perhaps matching TRBD1 (6 bases). The germline V gene encodes CDR1 MNHEY and CDR2 SVGAGI. This CDR3 is built from 14 residues. V shed 2 bases and J shed 5 bases, with 12 bases lying between them. The CDR3 protein is CASSYKGVGETQYF. The CDR3 bases are TGTGCCAGCAGTTACAAGGGGGTAGGGGAGACCCAGTACTTC.

V gene TRBV20-1 combines with J gene TRBJ1-1; TRBD1 matches 7 bases. CDR1 and CDR2 (germline): DFQATT, SNEGSKA (reference sequence). The CDR3 runs to 12 residues. The V gene end was trimmed by 7 bases and the J gene end by 4 bases; junction bases not matched to a gene: 6. The CDR3 coding sequence is TGCAGTGTAACAGGGGCCCGCACTGAAGCTTTCTTT. Its protein is CSVTGARTEAFF.

This clonotype was seen only a few times. The CDR3 region has the DNA TGTGCCGAACAAAATAACTATGGCTACACCTTC. Amino acid sequence: CAEQNNYGYTF. The V call is TRBV12-3 or TRBV12-4, the J call TRBJ1-2; D unresolved. The CDR3 consists of 11 residues. V was shortened by 11 bases and J by 1 base, with 8 bases between the two germline ends.

This clonotype has just a few counts. A much larger clone is a single base away; this may be a read error. The chain combines TRBV11-2 with TRBJ2-7, with a weak D call TRBD1 (6 bases). Per germline, CDR1 SGHAT and CDR2 FQNNGV. The V end was cut by 3 bases, the J end by 2 bases, with 11 bases between. The CDR3 has 14 amino acids. CDR3 residues: CASSLDGQTYEQYF. The CDR3 region has the DNA TGTGCCAGCAGCTTGGATGGACAGACCTACGAGCAGTACTTC.